Presented here are 27 T cell receptor beta chains from one specimen sequenced in a study of blood T cell repertoires in COVID-19. Only in-frame clones appear in the TCRdb table, and some are missing; sequencing was by immunoSEQ multiplex PCR. The sample lists approximately 300,000 clones; around 90% were seen once. The sequenced material came from PBMCs or T cells enriched from blood (not recorded which). These receptors all come from a young woman with acute COVID-19.

The V gene is TRBV2, the J gene TRBJ1-5, with unresolved D. The CDR3 contains 11 residues. Germline CDR1 reads SNHLY; CDR2 reads FYNNEI. Trimming took 6 bases from V and 6 from J, leaving 6 bases between them. CDR3: CASSISQPQHF. In DNA form, the CDR3 reads TGTGCCAGCAGCATTAGTCAGCCCCAGCATTTT.

V gene TRBV5-1 combines with J gene TRBJ2-1; possible D gene TRBD2, 5 bases. The CDR3 runs to 15 residues. From germline, CDR1 is SGHRS and CDR2 YFSETQ. Between the trimmed V and J ends, which lost 4 bases and 7 bases, there was a span of 18 bases. The CDR3 coding sequence is TGCGCCAGCAGCCCGCAGCCTAGCTCAACAAATGAGCAGTTCTTC. Encoded protein: CASSPQPSSTNEQFF.

The chain joins TRBV4-1 to TRBJ2-7; D call uncertain. Germline CDR1 reads MGHRA; CDR2 reads YSYEKL. The ends were cut back, 0 bases at V and 2 bases at J, with 14 bases in the middle. The CDR3 covers 16 residues. CDR3 DNA sequence: TGCGCCAGCAGCCAAGATCTAGAGCCTTCCCCCTACGAGCAGTACTTC. Encoded protein: CASSQDLEPSPYEQYF.

The gene calls are TRBV28 and TRBJ1-6; D possibly corresponds to TRBD1 (6 bases). Per germline, CDR1 MDHEN and CDR2 SYDVKM. CDR3 length equals 15 residues. V lost 3 bases and J 4 bases, leaving 10 bases between the germline ends. CDR3 sequence: CASSLGQPYNSPLHF. DNA for the CDR3: TGTGCCAGCAGTTTGGGACAACCGTATAATTCACCCCTCCACTTT.

DNA of the CDR3: TGCAGCGTTGATCCTACAGGGGTGTACACTGAAGCTTTCTTT. It translates to CSVDPTGVYTEAFF. The V call is TRBV29-1, the J call TRBJ1-1; 7 bases agree with TRBD1. Germline CDR1 and CDR2: SQVTM and ANQGSEA. There are 14 residues in the CDR3. Unmatched junction bases numbered 7, after V lost 3 bases and J lost 3 bases.

V and J are TRBV30 and TRBJ1-1; the D is unclear. The CDR3 runs to 13 residues. Trimming took off 2 bases at V and 4 bases at J, with 11 bases between the two ends. Looked up from germline, CDR1 is GTSNPN and CDR2 is SVGIG (reference sequence). CDR3 loop: CAWSPLAATEAFF. DNA of the CDR3: TGTGCCTGGAGTCCTTTGGCCGCCACTGAAGCTTTCTTT.

The rearrangement links TRBV7-9 to TRBJ2-6; 12 bases are a match to TRBD1. The CDR3 extends over 17 amino acids. Germline CDR1 SEHNR, CDR2 FQNEAQ (reference sequence). V was clipped by 1 base and J by 2 bases; unmatched bases: 0. The CDR3 sequence: CASSLGDRGPGANVLTF. The CDR3 DNA follows: TGTGCCAGCAGCTTAGGGGACAGGGGGCCTGGGGCCAACGTCCTGACTTTC.

As regards this clone: At the DNA level, this CDR3 is encoded by other sequences in the same sample as well. The V call is TRBV30, the J call TRBJ1-1; unclear D gene. This CDR3 contains 11 residues. V gave up 2 bases and J gave up 3 bases, with 4 bases separating them. CDR1 is GTSNPN, CDR2 SVGIG, per germline (reference sequence). CDR3 DNA: TGTGCCTGGAGTCCTTACACTGAAGCTTTCTTT. This sequence encodes CAWSPYTEAFF.

V is TRBV19 and J is TRBJ1-5; 11 nucleotides align to TRBD1. Trimming cost V 9 bases and J 2 bases; bases outside gene matches: 12. Germline assignment: CDR1 LNHDA and CDR2 SQIVND (reference sequence). The CDR3 extends over 17 amino acids. The CDR3 nucleotides are TGTGCCAGCGCCGGGACAGGGGGGTCGTTGGGCAATCAGCCCCAGCATTTT. Amino acids: CASAGTGGSLGNQPQHF.

The V call is TRBV5-1, the J call TRBJ2-1, with TRBD2 identical over 11 bases. This CDR3 is 16 amino acids long. CDR1 and CDR2 from the germline V gene are SGHRS and YFSETQ. Trimming cost V 0 bases and J 7 bases; bases outside gene matches: 6. The CDR3 is CASSLVPLAGGNEQFF. In DNA form, the CDR3 reads TGCGCCAGCAGCTTGGTCCCGCTAGCGGGAGGTAATGAGCAGTTCTTC.

This chain uses TRBV24-1 with TRBJ2-3; TRBD1 agrees at 9 bases. The CDR3 has 17 amino acids. The junction had 12 bases not matched to a gene; V was cut back by 0 bases and J by 9 bases. Germline-derived CDR1 and CDR2 are KGHDR and SFDVKD. The chain's CDR3 is CATSDLQWTGAPATQYF. CDR3 bases: TGTGCCACCAGTGATTTGCAGTGGACAGGGGCCCCCGCAACGCAGTATTTT.

The rearrangement joins TRBV28 to TRBJ2-1, with 9 bases lining up with TRBD1. This CDR3 is 13 amino acids long. Germline-derived CDR1 and CDR2 are MDHEN and SYDVKM. V gave up 6 bases and J gave up 6 bases; unmatched junction bases: 3. The CDR3 protein is CASRMGQGNEQFF. The CDR3 nucleotides are TGTGCCAGCAGGATGGGACAGGGCAATGAGCAGTTCTTC. The full variable domain, rest sourced from reference TRBV28 and TRBJ2-1, is DVKVTQSSRYLVKRTGEKVFLECVQDMDHENMFWYRQDPGLGLRLIYFSYDVKMKEKGDIPEGYSVSREKKERFSLILESASTNQTSMYLCASRMGQGNEQFFGPGTRLTVL.

This clone has only one observation. The chain joins TRBV7-2 to TRBJ2-3; the match to TRBD2 covers 12 bases. The V and J ends lost 4 bases and 4 bases, in that order; junction bases with no gene match: 12. CDR1 is SGHTA, CDR2 FQGNSA, per germline. The CDR3 contains 18 residues. DNA of the CDR3: TGTGCCAGCAGCTCCCGCAGTCTAGCGGGAGGGTGGGCAGATACGCAGTATTTT. This encodes CASSSRSLAGGWADTQYF.

V and J are TRBV27 and TRBJ2-3, with TRBD2 identical over 7 bases. Germline loops: CDR1 MNHEY, CDR2 SMNVEV (reference sequence). V lost 5 bases and J lost 0; bases outside the gene matches: 8. This CDR3 has 16 amino acids. The CDR3 region is CASSTRLAASTDTQYF. As DNA, the CDR3 is TGTGCCAGCAGTACCCGACTAGCTGCTAGCACAGATACGCAGTATTTT.

V usage is TRBV28 and J usage is TRBJ2-5; 7 nucleotides agree with TRBD2. CDR1 and CDR2 (germline): MDHEN, SYDVKM. This CDR3 is 15 amino acids long. The V segment lost 1 base and the J segment 4 bases; nucleotides outside the gene matches: 6. This CDR3 reads CASSLLSGEGETQYF. The CDR3, as DNA: TGTGCCAGCAGTTTATTGTCGGGGGAGGGAGAGACCCAGTACTTC.

V gene TRBV6-5 combines with J gene TRBJ1-5; D is unresolved. Trimming shortened V by 6 bases and J by 6 bases, and 12 bases separated the two germline ends. The CDR3 contains 13 residues. The germline V gene encodes CDR1 MNHEY and CDR2 SVGAGI. DNA of the CDR3: TGTGCCAGCAGCCGGGAGAAAGGTCAGCCCCAGCATTTT. This sequence encodes CASSREKGQPQHF.

The chain carries TRBV24-1 and TRBJ2-4; possibly TRBD2 for D (5 bases). Germline V CDR1 and CDR2: KGHDR, SFDVKD. This CDR3 has 13 residues. V was cut by 5 bases and J by 1 base, with 5 bases left in between. The CDR3 nucleotides read TGTGCCACCAGTGGAGGGGCCAAAAACATTCAGTACTTC. This translates into CATSGGAKNIQYF.

The rearrangement links TRBV11-2 to TRBJ2-3; possible D gene TRBD1, 6 bases. Trimming removed 4 bases at V and 2 bases at J, with 19 bases between. The V gene's germline CDR1 is SGHAT and CDR2 FQNNGV. This CDR3 region has 17 residues. In nucleotides, the CDR3 is TGTGCCAGCAGCTCCCCCGTCACAGGGACATTCACAGATACGCAGTATTTT. Its protein is CASSSPVTGTFTDTQYF.

This chain uses TRBV7-3 with TRBJ1-2; no firm D call. Germline V gene lookup returns CDR1 SGHTA and CDR2 FQGTGA. The CDR3 is made up of 15 amino acids. V shed 0 bases and J shed 0 bases, with 8 bases lying between them. The CDR3 protein is CASSLTAGSNYGYTF. The CDR3 DNA reads TGTGCCAGCAGCTTAACGGCAGGTTCTAACTATGGCTACACCTTC. Full variable domain (rest looked up from reference TRBV7-3 and TRBJ1-2): GAGVSQTPSNKVTEKGKYVELRCDPISGHTALYWYRQSLGQGPEFLIYFQGTGAADDSGLPNDRFFAVRPEGSVSTLKIQRTERGDSAVYLCASSLTAGSNYGYTFGSGTRLTVV.

The chain has TRBV9 and TRBJ2-7; maybe TRBD2 (5 bases). The germline gives CDR1 SGDLS, CDR2 YYNGEE. V was shortened by 0 bases and J by 0 bases, with 13 bases between the two germline ends. The CDR3 consists of 16 residues. CDR3 sequence: CASSVGTGMSSYEQYF. The CDR3 bases are TGTGCCAGCAGCGTAGGCACGGGGATGAGCTCCTACGAGCAGTACTTC.

The chain combines TRBV24-1 with TRBJ2-7; a possible D gene is TRBD2 (7 bases). V lost 9 bases and J 0 bases, leaving 11 bases between the germline ends. This CDR3 is 13 amino acids long. In germline, CDR1 is KGHDR, CDR2 SFDVKD. CDR3 coding DNA: TGTGCCACCCAAGGGGGGGCCTCCTACGAGCAGTACTTC. Protein product: CATQGGASYEQYF.

This chain uses TRBV19 with TRBJ1-1; perhaps TRBD1 as D (6 bases). V was trimmed by 4 bases and J by 0 bases, leaving 12 bases between them. The germline V gene encodes CDR1 LNHDA and CDR2 SQIVND (reference sequence). The CDR3 spans 15 residues. The CDR3 sequence is CASSTDTGMNTEAFF. DNA of the CDR3: TGTGCCAGTAGTACAGACACAGGGATGAACACTGAAGCTTTCTTT.

The rearrangement joins TRBV21-1 to TRBJ2-7; TRBD1 is the table's D call, not checked against the DNA. TRBV21-1 is labeled a pseudogene. This CDR3 spans 14 amino acids. This chain's CDR3 is CASFPGQNSYEQYF. The CDR3 DNA sequence: TGTGCCAGTTTCCCGGGACAGAATTCCTACGAGCAGTACTTC.

This chain links TRBV5-1 with TRBJ2-1, with 9 bases aligning to TRBD2. V dropped 4 bases and J dropped 6; count of bases not matched to a gene: 5. This CDR3 spans 14 amino acids. The germline V gene encodes CDR1 SGHRS and CDR2 YFSETQ. The CDR3 reads CASSLWTSANEQFF. The CDR3 DNA reads TGCGCCAGCAGCCTATGGACTAGCGCCAATGAGCAGTTCTTC.

The chain links TRBV19 to TRBJ1-1, with D possibly matching TRBD1 (6 bases). The germline V gene has CDR1 LNHDA and CDR2 SQIVND (reference sequence). V was clipped by 5 bases and J by 0 bases, with 31 bases between them. The CDR3 runs 21 residues. CDR3 region: CASSHPPRGGYQVPVNTEAFF. CDR3 bases: TGTGCCAGTAGTCATCCCCCCAGGGGCGGGTATCAAGTGCCGGTGAACACTGAAGCTTTCTTT.

This rearrangement joins TRBV7-9 to TRBJ1-2; D gene ambiguous. V was pared by 5 bases and J by 0 bases, with 13 bases between. CDR1 is SEHNR and CDR2 is FQNEAQ in the germline V gene (reference sequence). The CDR3 consists of 15 residues. The CDR3 DNA is TGTGCCAGCAGCATCACCGGGATTTCTAACTATGGCTACACCTTC. Its translation: CASSITGISNYGYTF.

The chain employs TRBV24-1 and TRBJ2-4, with TRBD1 identical over 9 bases. The CDR3 runs to 19 residues. The V segment lost 2 bases and the J segment 3 bases; nucleotides outside the gene matches: 13. CDR1 is KGHDR and CDR2 is SFDVKD in the germline V gene. The CDR3 region is CATSDSSSRDRVGKNIQYF. CDR3 nucleotides: TGTGCCACCAGTGATTCCTCATCCCGGGACAGGGTAGGCAAAAACATTCAGTACTTC.